The source of this T cell receptor (beta chain) is a study of control samples from healthy donors and cancer patients. Measured with immunoSEQ multiplex PCR; TCRdb has only the in-frame clones, and not every one. The sample has around 80,000 clones, roughly 91% seen once; the top ten hold 17%. There are 12 residues in the CDR3. Trimming pared 8 bases from V and 3 bases from J, leaving 11 bases between. Germline CDR1 is SNHLY and CDR2 is FYNNEI. The chain employs TRBV2 and TRBJ2-7, with D unclear. The TCR comes from a man aged 50-60 years in good health. Sequencing was performed on blood. The CDR3 is CASQSDFYEQYF. Here the CDR3 DNA reads TGTGCCAGCCAATCAGACTTCTACGAGCAGTACTTC.